The clone carrying this T cell receptor beta chain showed up just a few times. Assay used: immunoSEQ multiplex PCR; TCRdb lists only in-frame clones, some missing. The data contain around 120,000 clones, 85% to 90% of them singletons. The data stem from a study of T cell responses to AZD1222 COVID-19 vaccine. CDR3 length equals 12 residues. The germline V gene encodes CDR1 LGHNA and CDR2 YNFKEQ. Trimming left V 9 bases short and J 5 bases short, with 13 bases between. The receptor comes from an adult in good health. The starting material was peripheral blood, obtained on day 0 of AZD1222 vaccination. The V call is TRBV4-2, the J call TRBJ1-2; possible D gene TRBD1, 6 bases. CDR3 coding DNA: TGTGCCAGTCGGCGGGACACTTATGGCTACACCTTC. This sequence encodes CASRRDTYGYTF.